The present T cell receptor beta chain was sequenced within a study of post-analysis software for immune sequencing data. Note on this clonotype: Its specificity is not known.

Findings and caveats of the study: In multiple sclerosis, normalized Chao1 diversity was significantly below that of controls. The study found TRBV5-6, TRBV5-1 and TRBV20-1 among a few TRBV segments more frequent in patients than controls.

V shed 8 bases and J shed 9 bases, with 11 bases lying between them. Germline CDR1 and CDR2: SNHLY and FYNNEI. This CDR3 contains 10 residues. Unique molecular identifiers had been added to the TCR beta cDNA libraries. Each CDR3 protein gets one entry after TCRdb re-called the PCR reads with MiXCR. Of roughly 580,000 distinct CDR3 sequences listed, about 40% are singletons. This clonotype was obtained from a girl between 10 and 17 years old with multiple sclerosis. Material for sequencing was blood. V usage is TRBV2 and J usage is TRBJ2-7; the D gene is possibly TRBD2 (5 bases). CDR3 sequence: CASAVEGQYF. DNA for the CDR3: TGTGCCAGCGCCGTTGAGGGGCAGTACTTC. Complete variable domain (other parts from reference TRBV2 and TRBJ2-7): EPEVTQTPSHQVTQMGQEVILRCVPISNHLYFYWYRQILGQKVEFLVSFYNNEISEKSEIFDDQFSVERPDGSNFTLKIRSTKLEDSAMYFCASAVEGQYFGPGTRLTVT.